These T cell receptor beta chains were read from a single sample in a study of control samples from healthy donors and cancer patients. TCRdb keeps only in-frame clones here, not all; method: immunoSEQ multiplex PCR. The data show about 94,000 clones, over 75% seen once. The sample taken for sequencing was blood. These receptors all stem from a woman aged 18 to 35 in good health. Both conserved end residues are part of each CDR3. The D gene is left open where the match is weak. Clone sizes are given selectively: once, few, many, or a class where the clone is expanded.

D,V,J,size,CDR3,DNA
.,TRBV19,TRBJ1-1,.,CASSITPNTEAFF,TGTGCCAGTAGTATAACACCAAACACTGAAGCTTTCTTT
TRBD1,TRBV5-1,TRBJ2-7,.,CASSPGTGGDLGRYEQYF,TGCGCCAGCAGCCCCGGGACAGGGGGCGATCTTGGGCGATACGAGCAGTACTTC
.,TRBV3-1/TRBV3-2,TRBJ2-3,.,CASSQSKRGDTQYF,TGTGCCAGCAGCCAAAGTAAACGGGGAGATACGCAGTATTTT
.,TRBV6-5,TRBJ1-1,.,CASSSGGGEAFF,TGTGCCAGCAGTTCCGGTGGGGGTGAAGCTTTCTTT
.,TRBV10-3,TRBJ1-5,.,CAISEGGAGNQPQHF,TGTGCCATCAGTGAGGGGGGCGCCGGCAATCAGCCCCAGCATTTT
.,TRBV18,TRBJ1-5,.,CASSPLQGKGPQHF,TGTGCCAGCTCACCACTTCAGGGGAAGGGGCCCCAGCATTTT
.,TRBV7-9,TRBJ2-1,once,CASSLIDEQFF,TGTGCCAGCAGCTTAATTGATGAGCAGTTCTTC
.,TRBV4-1,TRBJ1-4,.,CASSAIKGANEKLFF,TGCGCCAGCAGCGCGATAAAGGGGGCTAATGAAAAACTGTTTTTT
.,TRBV21-1,TRBJ2-1,once,CASSNTRQASSYNEQFF,TGTGCCAGCAGCAATACCCGACAGGCCAGCTCCTACAATGAGCAGTTCTTC
.,TRBV5-6,TRBJ1-1,.,CASSFGKGEAFF,TGTGCCAGCAGCTTCGGTAAAGGCGAAGCTTTCTTT
.,TRBV2,TRBJ2-7,.,CASKAAGLGNLYEQYF,TGTGCCAGCAAGGCCGCGGGGCTTGGAAATCTCTACGAGCAGTACTTC
TRBD2,TRBV4-1,TRBJ2-3,.,CASSRTSGDTQYF,TGCGCCAGCAGTAGGACTAGCGGGGATACGCAGTATTTT
.,TRBV4-1,TRBJ1-4,once,CASSQEGGGEKLFF,TGCGCCAGCAGCCAAGAGGGAGGGGGTGAAAAACTGTTTTTT
.,TRBV7-6,TRBJ2-4,once,CASSPLRGRQGKNIQYF,TGTGCCAGCAGCCCCCTAAGGGGCCGCCAGGGCAAAAACATTCAGTACTTC
.,TRBV18,TRBJ1-1,.,CASSPAGQMNTEAFF,TGTGCCAGCTCACCCGCGGGACAAATGAACACTGAAGCTTTCTTT
.,TRBV4-1,TRBJ2-7,.,CASSQRDFSYEQYF,TGCGCCAGCAGCCAAAGAGACTTTTCCTACGAGCAGTACTTC
.,TRBV4-2,TRBJ1-3,.,CASSPLFPGGGEDTIYF,TGTGCCAGCAGCCCCCTCTTTCCAGGCGGGGGGGAGGACACCATATATTTT
.,TRBV3-1/TRBV3-2,TRBJ1-2,.,CASSQGLGYTF,TGTGCCAGCAGCCAAGGACTAGGCTACACCTTC
.,TRBV21-1,TRBJ1-3,.,CASSLPGGPGNTIYF,TGTGCCAGCAGCCTACCAGGGGGCCCTGGAAACACCATATATTTT
.,TRBV18,TRBJ1-4,.,CASSRSGLPSYEKLFF,TGTGCCAGCTCGCGTTCGGGACTCCCTAGCTATGAAAAACTGTTTTTT
.,TRBV19,TRBJ1-1,.,CASTRQVNTEAFF,TGTGCCAGTACTAGACAGGTGAACACTGAAGCTTTCTTT
TRBD2,TRBV6-5,TRBJ2-1,.,CASSYYGGENEQFF,TGTGCCAGCAGTTACTACGGGGGGGAAAACGAGCAGTTCTTC
.,TRBV2,TRBJ2-3,.,CASSEVGGQDTQYF,TGTGCCAGCAGTGAAGTCGGGGGGCAAGATACGCAGTATTTT
.,TRBV2,TRBJ2-7,.,CASRRTATAYEQYF,TGTGCCAGCAGACGGACAGCGACCGCCTACGAGCAGTACTTC